The present entry profiles one T cell receptor (beta chain) with its context. This sample was included in a study of beta chain features in type 1 diabetes. Expressed TCRB transcripts got sequenced, as all isolated RNA was reverse transcribed. Repertoires were generated with immunoSEQ multiplex PCR, while TCRdb's copy carries only in-frame clones and drops some. The sample contains about 450,000 clones, roughly an eighth of which appear only once. V dropped 6 bases and J dropped 0; count of bases not matched to a gene: 12. CDR3 length: 17 amino acids. From germline, CDR1 is LNHDA and CDR2 SQIVND (reference sequence).

The genes are TRBV19 and TRBJ1-2, with 8 bases that match TRBD1. This clonotype originated in a woman between 18 and 30 years old in good health. The sample was naive CD4+ T cells from blood. CDR3 amino acids: CASRTRDRRKTNYGYTF. CDR3 DNA sequence: TGTGCCAGTAGGACTCGGGACAGGAGAAAGACTAACTATGGCTACACCTTC. Supplemented by reference TRBV19 and TRBJ1-2, the full variable domain reads DGGITQSPKYLFRKEGQNVTLSCEQNLNHDAMYWYRQDPGQGLRLIYYSQIVNDFQKGDIAEGYSVSREKKESFPLTVTSAQKNPTAFYLCASRTRDRRKTNYGYTFGSGTRLTVV.